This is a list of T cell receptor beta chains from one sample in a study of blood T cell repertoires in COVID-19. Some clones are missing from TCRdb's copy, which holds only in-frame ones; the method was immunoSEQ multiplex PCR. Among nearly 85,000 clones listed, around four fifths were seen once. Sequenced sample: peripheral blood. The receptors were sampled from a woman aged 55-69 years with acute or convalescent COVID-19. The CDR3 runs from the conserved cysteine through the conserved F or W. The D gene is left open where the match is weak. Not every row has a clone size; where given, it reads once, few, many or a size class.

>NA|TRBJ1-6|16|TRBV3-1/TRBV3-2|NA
TGTGCCAGCAGCGCCACACAGAGCTCCTATAATTCACCCCTCCACTTT
CASSATQSSYNSPLHF
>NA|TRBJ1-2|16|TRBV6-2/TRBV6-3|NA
TGTGCCAGCAGTTACGAGATGAACACAGCTAACTATGGCTACACCTTC
CASSYEMNTANYGYTF
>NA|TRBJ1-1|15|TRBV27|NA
TGTGCCAGCAGGAAACCGACAGGCCCAGGCACTGAAGCTTTCTTT
CASRKPTGPGTEAFF
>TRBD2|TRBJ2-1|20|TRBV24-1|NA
TGTGCCACCAGTGACCCTAGCGGGAGGCACCTTATGAGCTCCTACAATGAGCAGTTCTTC
CATSDPSGRHLMSSYNEQFF
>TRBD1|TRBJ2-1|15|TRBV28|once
TGTGCCAGCAGACTACAGGGGGGCTCCTACAATGAGCAGTTCTTC
CASRLQGGSYNEQFF
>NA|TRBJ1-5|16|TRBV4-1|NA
TGCGCCAGCAGCCAAGACCCGGGGAATAGCAATCAGCCCCAGCATTTT
CASSQDPGNSNQPQHF
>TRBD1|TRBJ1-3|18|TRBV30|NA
TGTGCCTGGGCCAACAGGGGGCTGCCCTTCAACTCTGGAAACACCATATATTTT
CAWANRGLPFNSGNTIYF
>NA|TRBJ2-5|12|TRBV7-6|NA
TGTGCCAGCAGCCAACCGGGGGAGACCCAGTACTTC
CASSQPGETQYF
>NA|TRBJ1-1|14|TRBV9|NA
TGTGCCAGCAGCGTAGTGTCGGGGATCACTGAAGCTTTCTTT
CASSVVSGITEAFF
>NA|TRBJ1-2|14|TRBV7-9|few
TGTGCCAGCAGCTTAGCCGTCGTCAGCTATGGCTACACCTTC
CASSLAVVSYGYTF
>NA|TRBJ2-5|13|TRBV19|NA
TGTGCCAGTAGTATGGCCTACAGGGAGACCCAGTACTTC
CASSMAYRETQYF
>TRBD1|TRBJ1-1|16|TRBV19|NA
TGTGCCAGTAACCGACTCGGACAGGGGGCGGGCACTGAAGCTTTCTTT
CASNRLGQGAGTEAFF
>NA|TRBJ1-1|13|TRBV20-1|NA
TGCAGTGCTAGTTCTGACACGAACACTGAAGCTTTCTTT
CSASSDTNTEAFF
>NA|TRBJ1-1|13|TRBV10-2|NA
TGCGCCAGCAGACGGGACATTAACACTGAAGCTTTCTTT
CASRRDINTEAFF
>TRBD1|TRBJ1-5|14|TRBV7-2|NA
TGTGCCAGCAGCGCCCAGGGGGGAGGTCAGCCCCAGCATTTT
CASSAQGGGQPQHF
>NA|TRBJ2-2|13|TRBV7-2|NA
TGTGCCAGCAGCTCCCCTTACACCGGGGAGCTGTTTTTT
CASSSPYTGELFF
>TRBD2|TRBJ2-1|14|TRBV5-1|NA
TGCGCCAGCAGCTACCTAGCGGGATACAATGAGCAGTTCTTC
CASSYLAGYNEQFF
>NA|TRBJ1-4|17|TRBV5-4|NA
TGTGCCAGCAGCTCCCAGCGGGGGGGCAGAGCTAATGAAAAACTGTTTTTT
CASSSQRGGRANEKLFF
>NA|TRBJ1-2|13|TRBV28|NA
TGTGCCATCCAGACTCGGCCGGGTCATGGCTACACCTTC
CAIQTRPGHGYTF
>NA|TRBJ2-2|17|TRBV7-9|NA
TGTGCCAGCAGCCCCCCCTATAGGGGGATCTACACCGGGGAGCTGTTTTTT
CASSPPYRGIYTGELFF
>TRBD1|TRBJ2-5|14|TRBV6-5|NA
TGTGCCAGCAGGTTCTCGCAGGGGGCGGAGACCCAGTACTTC
CASRFSQGAETQYF
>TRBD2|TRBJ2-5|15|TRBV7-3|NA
TGTGCCAGCAGCTCCCCGACTAGCGGCCAAGAGACCCAGTACTTC
CASSSPTSGQETQYF
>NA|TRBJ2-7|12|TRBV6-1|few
TGTGCCAGCAGTGATTCAGGGTATGAGCAGTACTTC
CASSDSGYEQYF